This T cell receptor beta chain stems from a study of blood T cell repertoires in COVID-19. As for the study in general: Sites across the United States, Italy and Spain contributed samples from acute and convalescent COVID-19.

Original processing notes: Reference gene primer amplification in the assay estimated nucleated cell counts. Profiled with immunoSEQ multiplex PCR; TCRdb holds only in-frame clones, not every one. That table supplies the V and J calls and clone size; D and trimming were determined from the DNA. Among under 400,000 clones, around 90% were seen once, and the ten largest hold about 7%. The length of the CDR3 is 13 residues. Germline lookup yields CDR1 LGHNA and CDR2 YSLEER. Unmatched junction bases numbered 5, after V lost 4 bases and J lost 7 bases. The source of this sequence is a young man with active or convalescent COVID-19. This chain links TRBV4-3 with TRBJ1-2, with 8 bases that match TRBD1. Sample: peripheral blood. The CDR3 loop reads CASSPTQGGGYTF. For the CDR3, the DNA is TGCGCCAGCAGCCCCACACAGGGGGGTGGCTACACCTTC.